These 22 T cell receptor beta chains were all obtained from the same sample, sequenced in a study of cytomegalovirus exposure and HLA in healthy donors (dated by TCRdb to 2015 to 2018). The protocol used for the library was the immunoSEQ multiplex PCR assay. A mixture of 60 forward primers for TCR Vbeta segments and 13 reverse primers for TCR Jbeta segments was used in the multiplex PCR. The table was pulled from immuneACCESS by TCRdb, which kept in-frame rearrangements only. Such tables lose some clones; where checked, under half of the loss comes from unresolved V genes, and the rest has no known cause. For this sample there are about 150,000 clones; about three quarters appear just once. Together, the top ten hold about 2.9% of the sample. The specimen was PBMCs. All receptors derive from a man between 40 and 49 years old in good health and CMV-seropositive.

Written as DNA, the CDR3 is TGTGCCAGCAGCCTGCTGGCTGATTCACCCCTCCACTTT. This codes for CASSLLADSPLHF. The genes are TRBV27 and TRBJ1-6; D unclear. The CDR3 extends over 13 amino acids. Germline V gene lookup returns CDR1 MNHEY and CDR2 SMNVEV (reference sequence). Trimming pared 6 bases from V and 8 bases from J, leaving 11 bases between.

The chain recombines TRBV7-9 with TRBJ1-1; D is unclear. Germline CDR1 SEHNR, CDR2 FQNEAQ (reference sequence). Deletions cut 0 bases from V and 8 bases from J, with 7 bases between. The CDR3 extends over 12 amino acids. This chain's CDR3 is CASSLAAGEAFF. CDR3 in DNA: TGTGCCAGCAGCTTAGCAGCCGGGGAAGCTTTCTTT.

This rearrangement joins TRBV30 to TRBJ1-5, with 7 nucleotides matching TRBD1. The V gene's germline CDR1 is GTSNPN and CDR2 SVGIG (reference sequence). The V segment lost 2 bases and the J segment 3 bases; nucleotides outside the gene matches: 7. This CDR3 comprises 15 residues. The CDR3 reads CAWSLTGQANQPQHF. Written as DNA, the CDR3 is TGTGCCTGGAGTCTGACAGGGCAGGCCAATCAGCCCCAGCATTTT. The full variable domain, its missing parts supplied by reference TRBV30 and TRBJ1-5, is SQTIHQWPATLVQPVGSPLSLECTVEGTSNPNLYWYRQAAGRGLQLLFYSVGIGQISSEVPQNLSASRPQDRQFILSSKKLLLSDSGFYLCAWSLTGQANQPQHFGDGTRLSIL.

The chain uses TRBV29-1 and TRBJ2-1; 8 positions match TRBD2. In germline, CDR1 is SQVTM, CDR2 ANQGSEA. The CDR3 has 15 residues. Losses at the gene ends were 7 bases for V and 7 bases for J; bases not matched to a gene: 15. The CDR3 region has the DNA TGCAGCGACTCCACACCGGGACTAGGGTCGAATGAGCAGTTCTTC. Translating gives CSDSTPGLGSNEQFF.

This rearrangement joins TRBV4-1 to TRBJ2-7, with 8 bases identical to TRBD1. Germline V CDR1 and CDR2: MGHRA, YSYEKL. With V trimmed by 0 bases and J by 2 bases, 3 bases remained unmatched. This CDR3 is 15 amino acids long. Here the CDR3 reads CASSQENRGTYEQYF. Written as DNA, the CDR3 is TGCGCCAGCAGCCAAGAAAACAGGGGGACCTACGAGCAGTACTTC.

J is TRBJ1-3 and V is TRBV6-6; 12 bases line up with TRBD1. Trimming cost V 8 bases and J 5 bases; bases outside gene matches: 10. This CDR3 has 16 residues. Germline CDR1 reads MNHNY; CDR2 reads SVGAGI (reference sequence). Here the CDR3 reads CASASQGQGARNTIYF. The CDR3 coding sequence is TGTGCCAGCGCCTCCCAGGGACAGGGGGCGAGAAACACCATATATTTT.

This chain joins TRBV4-3 and TRBJ2-7; 10 nucleotides match TRBD2. The CDR3 extends over 15 amino acids. Germline CDR1 reads LGHNA; CDR2 reads YSLEER. With 1 base clipped from V and 3 bases from J, the junction kept 3 bases outside the gene matches. CDR3 in amino acids: CASSQGASGSYEQYF. CDR3 bases: TGCGCCAGCAGCCAAGGGGCTAGCGGGAGCTACGAGCAGTACTTC.

The rearrangement uses TRBV29-1 and TRBJ2-1; 8 nucleotides agree with TRBD1. The CDR3 has 14 amino acids. Germline V gene lookup returns CDR1 SQVTM and CDR2 ANQGSEA. V trimming: 5 bases; J trimming: 4 bases; junction bases outside the gene matches: 7. The CDR3 spells CSVLETGAYNEQFF. The DNA of the CDR3 is TGCAGCGTTCTTGAGACAGGGGCGTACAATGAGCAGTTCTTC.

The chain joins TRBV7-3 to TRBJ2-6; D remains ambiguous. CDR1 is SGHTA and CDR2 is FQGTGA in the germline V gene. This CDR3 comprises 14 residues. V was clipped by 5 bases and J by 0 bases, with 5 bases between them. The CDR3 is CASSPVSGANVLTF. CDR3 bases: TGTGCCAGCAGCCCGGTCTCTGGGGCCAACGTCCTGACTTTC.

CDR3 residues: CASSPIRLAGAGEQYF. The CDR3 nucleotides are TGTGCCAGCAGCCCAATTCGACTAGCGGGAGCGGGGGAGCAGTACTTC. The chain employs TRBV7-7 and TRBJ2-7; 12 nucleotides agree with TRBD2. There are 16 residues in the CDR3. V was pared by 5 bases and J by 7 bases, with 12 bases of the junction left unmatched. Germline loops: CDR1 SSHAT, CDR2 FNYEAQ (reference sequence).

The rearrangement uses TRBV12-1 and TRBJ1-5. TRBV12-1 is marked as a pseudogene. The CDR3 is 13 amino acids. The CDR3 nucleotides are TGTGCCAGCAGCTCCGTCACTGATCAGCCCCAGCATTTT. Translated, it gives CASSSVTDQPQHF.

This chain uses TRBV6-5 with TRBJ1-1, with D hard to call. CDR1 is MNHEY, CDR2 SVGAGI, per germline. The germline V and J ends were trimmed by 6 bases and 1 base, with 12 bases remaining between them. The CDR3 covers 14 residues. The CDR3 loop reads CASRPLTGNTEAFF. The CDR3 DNA reads as TGTGCCAGCAGACCATTAACGGGGAACACTGAAGCTTTCTTT.

In DNA, the CDR3 is TGCGCCAGCAGTGACGGGGGACACAATGAGCAGTTCTTC. As protein: CASSDGGHNEQFF. This chain joins TRBV10-1 and TRBJ2-1; maybe TRBD2 (6 bases). There are 13 residues in the CDR3. V was shortened by 3 bases and J by 5 bases, with 8 bases between the two germline ends. Germline V CDR1 and CDR2: WNHNN, SYGVQD (reference sequence).

The chain has TRBV6-5 and TRBJ2-7, with 9 positions matching TRBD1. Germline trimming cut 0 bases from V and 7 bases from J; bases unmatched to any gene: 10. This CDR3 contains 16 residues. The V gene's germline CDR1 is MNHEY and CDR2 SVGAGI. As DNA, the CDR3 is TGTGCCAGCAGTTACTCGGGACAGGGTTCTCTTAGTGAGCAGTACTTC. The encoded protein is CASSYSGQGSLSEQYF.

This chain connects TRBV9 to TRBJ2-1; 16 positions agree with TRBD2. Germline V gene data show CDR1 as SGDLS and CDR2 as YYNGEE. The CDR3 contains 16 residues. V lost 4 bases to trimming and J lost 9 bases; unmatched junction nucleotides: 7. The chain's CDR3 is CASSRGLAGGPVEQFF. The CDR3 DNA is TGTGCCAGCAGCCGGGGACTAGCGGGAGGGCCCGTTGAGCAGTTCTTC.

As concerns this clone: A much larger clone lies one base from this, so it may be a read error. The V gene is TRBV29-1, the J gene TRBJ2-7, with 8 positions matching TRBD2. CDR3 length: 14 residues. In germline, CDR1 is SQVTM, CDR2 ANQGSEA. CDR3 sequence: CSVGAGGSYYGQYF. The CDR3 nucleotides are TGCAGCGTTGGGGCGGGGGGTTCTTACTACGGGCAGTACTTC.

V and J are TRBV9 and TRBJ2-1; 7 nucleotides agree with TRBD1. This CDR3 is 16 amino acids long. Losses at the gene ends were 0 bases for V and 10 bases for J; bases not matched to a gene: 13. Per the germline V gene, CDR1 is SGDLS and CDR2 is YYNGEE. The CDR3 region is CASSVVTGDTAGEQFF. The CDR3 coding sequence is TGTGCCAGCAGCGTAGTAACAGGGGACACTGCAGGGGAGCAGTTCTTC.

The rearrangement uses TRBV18 and TRBJ2-7; D may be TRBD1 (6 bases). V lost 5 bases to trimming and J lost 4 bases, with 12 bases between them. Germline CDR1 reads KGHSH; CDR2 reads LQKENI. The CDR3 has 13 residues. CDR3 loop: CASSGRGGYEQYF. DNA of the CDR3: TGTGCCAGCTCAGGCAGGGGTGGATACGAGCAGTACTTC.

The chain carries TRBV29-1 and TRBJ2-3; tentative D call: TRBD2 (7 bases). CDR1 is SQVTM, CDR2 ANQGSEA, per germline. The CDR3 sequence is 15 residues long. Trimming cost V 6 bases and J 4 bases, with 20 bases left between them. CDR3 region: CSVTPPGGGADTQYF. CDR3 nucleotide sequence: TGCAGCGTGACGCCCCCCGGAGGGGGGGCAGATACGCAGTATTTT.

The chain links TRBV11-2 to TRBJ2-7; D is unclear. Germline CDR1 reads SGHAT; CDR2 reads FQNNGV. The V end was cut by 0 bases, the J end by 4 bases, with 4 bases between. The CDR3 runs to 12 residues. The CDR3 DNA sequence: TGTGCCAGCAGCTTAGATCTGTACGAGCAGTACTTC. As protein: CASSLDLYEQYF.

This chain joins TRBV7-9 and TRBJ1-1, with D uncertain. There are 15 residues in the CDR3. The germline CDR1 and CDR2 sequences are SEHNR and FQNEAQ (reference sequence). V was shortened by 0 bases and J by 0 bases, with 8 bases between the two germline ends. The CDR3 DNA sequence: TGTGCCAGCAGCTTAGCGGAGTCCGTGAACACTGAAGCTTTCTTT. It yields the protein CASSLAESVNTEAFF.

CDR3 sequence (DNA): TGTGCCAGCAGCGTAGTATCACAGGGAAACACTGAAGCTTTCTTT. Amino acid sequence: CASSVVSQGNTEAFF. The chain carries TRBV9 and TRBJ1-1; a possible D gene is TRBD1 (6 bases). The germline CDR1 and CDR2 sequences are SGDLS and YYNGEE. V was pared by 0 bases and J by 2 bases, with 11 bases between. The CDR3 consists of 15 residues.